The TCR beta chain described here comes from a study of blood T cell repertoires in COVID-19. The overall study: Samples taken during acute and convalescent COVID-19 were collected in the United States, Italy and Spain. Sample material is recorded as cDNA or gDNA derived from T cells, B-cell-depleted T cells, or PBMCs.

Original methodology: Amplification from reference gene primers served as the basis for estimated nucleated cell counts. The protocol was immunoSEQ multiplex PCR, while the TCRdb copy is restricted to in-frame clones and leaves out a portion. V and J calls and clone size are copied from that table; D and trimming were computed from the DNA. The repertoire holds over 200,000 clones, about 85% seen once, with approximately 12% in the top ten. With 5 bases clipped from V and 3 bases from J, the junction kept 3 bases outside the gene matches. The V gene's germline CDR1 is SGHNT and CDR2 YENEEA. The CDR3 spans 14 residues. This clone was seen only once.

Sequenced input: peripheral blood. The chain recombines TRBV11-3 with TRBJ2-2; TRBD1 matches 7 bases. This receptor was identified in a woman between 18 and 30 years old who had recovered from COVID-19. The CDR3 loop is CASSETGDTGELFF. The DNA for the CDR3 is TGTGCCAGCAGCGAAACAGGGGACACCGGGGAGCTGTTTTTT.